This paragraph covers one T cell receptor (beta chain) sequence. The data were obtained in a study of identical twins. One entry per CDR3 protein results from TCRdb running MiXCR on the 5' RACE reads. The sample consists of about 660,000 distinct CDR3 sequences, 8.6% of them appearing once. The CDR3 has 15 residues. V shed 0 bases, J shed 7 bases, and the junction held 6 bases outside the gene matches. The germline V gene has CDR1 DFQATT and CDR2 SNEGSKA (reference sequence). The sample was also reused in another study, on yellow fever vaccine responses in identical twins.

This clonotype originated in a young woman in good health. The genes are TRBV20-1 and TRBJ2-7, with TRBD2 identical over 13 bases. The sample was PBMCs. CDR3 coding DNA: TGCAGTGCTAGAGATCCTACGGGACTAGCGGGAGAGCAGTACTTC. Its protein is CSARDPTGLAGEQYF.